The 5 T cell receptor beta chains below were found in one sample sequenced in a study of vaccination effects on CD4 cells after COVID-19. Their antigens remain unidentified. Sequencing used immunoSEQ multiplex PCR; TCRdb keeps in-frame clones, though not all of them. The data contain tens of thousands of clones, about two thirds of them singletons. Peptide-pool stimulation followed by sequencing identified expanded antigen-specific CD4+ clonotypes in the ViraFEST assay. When ten to eleven days of culture had elapsed, CD4+ T cells were isolated. PCR confirmed that the person was infected with SARS-CoV-2 between March and December 2020. This specimen was CD4+ T cells from PBMCs cultured with HCoV-NL63 spike peptides, taken before COVID-19 vaccination. The receptors were sampled from a human donor who had a prior SARS-CoV-2 infection.

CDR3 region: CAISDDGSIRGQFF. CDR3 sequence (DNA): TGTGCCATCAGTGATGACGGGTCCATCCGGGGGCAGTTCTTC. The genes are TRBV10-3 and TRBJ2-1, with D possibly being TRBD2 (5 bases). The CDR3 is 14 residues long. Deletions cut 3 bases from V and 12 bases from J, with 18 bases between. Germline V CDR1 and CDR2: ENHRY, SYGVKD.

The gene calls are TRBV5-6 and TRBJ2-5; D unclear. The CDR3 covers 14 residues. Germline CDR1 is SGHDT and CDR2 is YYEEEE. Trimming shortened V by 3 bases and J by 2 bases, and 11 bases separated the two germline ends. The CDR3 here is CASSSRGAQETQYF. CDR3 DNA: TGTGCCAGCAGCTCCCGTGGAGCACAAGAGACCCAGTACTTC.

The genes are TRBV7-9 and TRBJ2-5; 8 nucleotides line up with TRBD1. After removal of 3 bases from V and 5 bases from J, the junction contained 5 bases not matched to a gene. The germline gives CDR1 SEHNR, CDR2 FQNEAQ (reference sequence). The CDR3 totals 14 residues. The CDR3 here is CASSLQGAQETQYF. CDR3 nucleotide sequence: TGTGCCAGCAGCTTGCAGGGGGCGCAGGAGACCCAGTACTTC.

This clone occurred a few times. This chain connects TRBV11-2 to TRBJ2-5, with D tentatively TRBD1 or TRBD2 (5 bases each). Trimming took 0 bases from V and 0 from J, leaving 11 bases between them. The V gene's germline CDR1 is SGHAT and CDR2 FQNNGV. This CDR3 is 16 amino acids long. As DNA, the CDR3 is TGTGCCAGCAGCTTAGATGGGACCGCGTACCAAGAGACCCAGTACTTC. The encoded protein is CASSLDGTAYQETQYF.

The chain uses TRBV19 and TRBJ1-1; D is undetermined. Germline V gene sequence: CDR1 LNHDA, CDR2 SQIVND (reference sequence). The CDR3 length is 13 residues. Deletions cut 3 bases from V and 11 bases from J, with 16 bases between. The CDR3 DNA reads as TGTGCCAGTAGTATGATCGACCCTGCTGGGGCTTTCTTT. This translates into CASSMIDPAGAFF.